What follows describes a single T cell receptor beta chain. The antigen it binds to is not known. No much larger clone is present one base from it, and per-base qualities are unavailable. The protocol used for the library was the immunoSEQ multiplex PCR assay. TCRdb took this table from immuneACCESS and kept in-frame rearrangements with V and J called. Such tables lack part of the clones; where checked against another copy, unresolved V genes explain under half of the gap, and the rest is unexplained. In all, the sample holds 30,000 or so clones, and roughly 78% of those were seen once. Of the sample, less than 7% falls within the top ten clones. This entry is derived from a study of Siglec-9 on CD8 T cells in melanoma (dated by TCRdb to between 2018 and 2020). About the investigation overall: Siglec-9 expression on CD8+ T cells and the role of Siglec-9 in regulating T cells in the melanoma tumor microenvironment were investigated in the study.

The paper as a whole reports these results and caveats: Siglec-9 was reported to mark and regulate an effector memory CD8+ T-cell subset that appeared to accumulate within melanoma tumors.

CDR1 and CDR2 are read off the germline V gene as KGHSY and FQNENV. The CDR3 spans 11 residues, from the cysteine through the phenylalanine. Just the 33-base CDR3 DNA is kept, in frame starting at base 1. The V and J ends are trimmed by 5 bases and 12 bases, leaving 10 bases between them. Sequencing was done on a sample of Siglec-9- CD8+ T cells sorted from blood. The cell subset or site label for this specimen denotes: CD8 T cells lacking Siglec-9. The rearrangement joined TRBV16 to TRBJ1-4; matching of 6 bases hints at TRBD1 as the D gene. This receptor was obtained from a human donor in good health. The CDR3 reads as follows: CASSSHRELFF. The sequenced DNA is TGTGCCAGCAGCTCACACAGGGAACTGTTTTTT.